These 14 T cell receptor beta chains came from one sample sequenced in a study of blood T cell repertoires in COVID-19. Clones were read by immunoSEQ multiplex PCR, and TCRdb kept only the in-frame ones, dropping some. The sample lists some 74,000 clones, approximately 80% seen once, with about 12% in the top ten. Sequencing was carried out using peripheral blood. The receptors come from a human donor in a cohort sampled during active COVID-19.

The rearrangement joins TRBV21-1 to TRBJ2-7; no check of the table's D call, TRBD2, against the DNA was made. TRBV21-1 is a recognized pseudogene. This CDR3 has 15 amino acids. The CDR3: CASSKGGGRNYEQYV. For the CDR3, the DNA is TGTGCCAGCAGCAAAGGGGGGGGCAGAAACTACGAGCAGTACGTC.

This CDR3 reads CASSLTGTGYQPQHF. The CDR3, as DNA: TGTGCCAGCAGCCTAACCGGGACAGGGTATCAGCCCCAGCATTTT. The V gene is TRBV7-2, the J gene TRBJ1-5; 9 nucleotides match TRBD1. In germline, CDR1 is SGHTA, CDR2 FQGNSA. The V and J ends lost 5 bases and 5 bases, in that order; junction bases with no gene match: 7. The CDR3 runs 15 residues.

This rearrangement joins TRBV6-5 to TRBJ2-2; D is uncertain. The CDR3 is 16 amino acids. CDR1 and CDR2 from the germline V gene are MNHEY and SVGAGI. Trimming left V 0 bases short and J 4 bases short, with 12 bases between. CDR3 in amino acids: CASSYSFTGSTGELFF. The CDR3 nucleotides read TGTGCCAGCAGTTACTCGTTTACGGGTAGCACCGGGGAGCTGTTTTTT.

The gene calls are TRBV3-1 (or the pseudogene TRBV3-2) and TRBJ1-4; D uncertain. CDR1 and CDR2 (germline): LGHDT, YNNKEL (reference sequence). Trimming pared 4 bases from V and 0 bases from J, leaving 9 bases between. The CDR3 runs to 15 residues. The CDR3 coding sequence is TGTGCCAGCAGCCCTTTATCCGCAACTAATGAAAAACTGTTTTTT. This translates into CASSPLSATNEKLFF.

This sequence joins TRBV10-2 and TRBJ2-2; 10 bases fit TRBD1. Unmatched junction bases numbered 7, after V lost 8 bases and J lost 1 base. The CDR3 contains 16 residues. Germline loops: CDR1 WSHSY, CDR2 SAAADI. CDR3 amino acids: CASRQGQGLNTGELFF. CDR3 in DNA: TGCGCCAGCCGGCAGGGACAGGGGCTGAACACCGGGGAGCTGTTTTTT.

This chain joins TRBV7-9 and TRBJ1-2; the D gene is possibly TRBD1 (5 bases). The CDR3 length is 18 residues. Germline CDR1 and CDR2: SEHNR and FQNEAQ (reference sequence). V gave up 5 bases and J gave up 0 bases, with 22 bases separating them. CDR3 sequence: CASSATSMGGFSNYGYTF. The CDR3 DNA sequence: TGTGCCAGCAGCGCAACATCGATGGGGGGATTCTCTAACTATGGCTACACCTTC.

V gene TRBV9 combines with J gene TRBJ2-3, with 13 bases matching TRBD2. The CDR3 runs to 17 residues. Germline CDR1 and CDR2: SGDLS and YYNGEE. Losses at the gene ends were 2 bases for V and 2 bases for J; bases not matched to a gene: 5. DNA of the CDR3: TGTGCCAGCAGCGTTGGGGGACTAGCGGGAATCACAGATACGCAGTATTTT. Translation gives CASSVGGLAGITDTQYF.

The chain is built from TRBV6-1 and TRBJ2-7; TRBD2 might be the D (6 bases). Germline V gives CDR1 MNHNS, CDR2 SASEGT. Deletions cut 1 base from V and 0 bases from J, with 13 bases between. This CDR3 has 16 amino acids. CDR3 region: CASSEVWRGLSYEQYF. CDR3 DNA: TGTGCCAGCAGTGAAGTTTGGAGGGGTCTCTCCTACGAGCAGTACTTC.

The V and J genes are TRBV18 and TRBJ1-5; D may be TRBD1 (5 bases). The CDR3 runs 17 residues. Germline CDR1 reads KGHSH; CDR2 reads LQKENI. Trimming cost V 2 bases and J 0 bases, with 14 bases left between them. The CDR3 nucleotides read TGTGCCAGCTCACCAACAACACAGGTCCATAGCAATCAGCCCCAGCATTTT. It is translated as CASSPTTQVHSNQPQHF.

Of note for this clone: At one end the junction does not follow the germline gene, possibly because of a read error. The chain recombines TRBV6-1 with TRBJ2-3; tentatively, D is TRBD2 (5 bases). Germline assignment: CDR1 MNHNS and CDR2 SASEGT. This CDR3 has 15 amino acids. CDR3 nucleotide sequence: TGTGCCAGCAGCGAAGCCCCGGGAAGCACAGATACGCAGTATTTT. Encoded protein: CASSEAPGSTDTQYF.

This clone was counted only a few times. The chain links TRBV5-6 to TRBJ2-7; TRBD1 matches at 7 bases. This CDR3 has 13 residues. Germline V gene data show CDR1 as SGHDT and CDR2 as YYEEEE. V lost 3 bases, J lost 2 bases, and 2 bases stayed unmatched. The DNA of the CDR3 is TGTGCCAGCAGCTGGACAGGTGCCTACGAGCAGTACTTC. This encodes CASSWTGAYEQYF.

The chain couples TRBV7-2 to TRBJ2-5; D might be TRBD1 (6 bases). This CDR3 is 12 amino acids long. V dropped 10 bases and J dropped 3 bases, with 12 bases sitting between them. Germline assignment: CDR1 SGHTA and CDR2 FQGNSA. The CDR3, as DNA: TGTGCCACCGCAACAGGGAAAGAGACCCAGTACTTC. This encodes CATATGKETQYF.

The rearrangement uses TRBV4-2 and TRBJ2-3, with D unresolved. Germline CDR1 and CDR2: LGHNA and YNFKEQ. This CDR3 is built from 14 residues. The V end was cut by 1 base, the J end by 2 bases, with 7 bases between. Here the CDR3 DNA reads TGTGCCAGCAGCCAAGGACTGTTCACAGATACGCAGTATTTT. It specifies CASSQGLFTDTQYF.

J is TRBJ2-1 and V is TRBV24-1; TRBD2 agrees at 13 bases. V was clipped by 0 bases and J by 2 bases; unmatched bases: 6. Germline CDR1 is KGHDR and CDR2 is SFDVKD. The CDR3 length is 19 residues. The CDR3 DNA reads as TGTGCCACCAGTGATTTGCGGACTAGCGGGGGATCGACCTACAATGAGCAGTTCTTC. Translated, it gives CATSDLRTSGGSTYNEQFF.